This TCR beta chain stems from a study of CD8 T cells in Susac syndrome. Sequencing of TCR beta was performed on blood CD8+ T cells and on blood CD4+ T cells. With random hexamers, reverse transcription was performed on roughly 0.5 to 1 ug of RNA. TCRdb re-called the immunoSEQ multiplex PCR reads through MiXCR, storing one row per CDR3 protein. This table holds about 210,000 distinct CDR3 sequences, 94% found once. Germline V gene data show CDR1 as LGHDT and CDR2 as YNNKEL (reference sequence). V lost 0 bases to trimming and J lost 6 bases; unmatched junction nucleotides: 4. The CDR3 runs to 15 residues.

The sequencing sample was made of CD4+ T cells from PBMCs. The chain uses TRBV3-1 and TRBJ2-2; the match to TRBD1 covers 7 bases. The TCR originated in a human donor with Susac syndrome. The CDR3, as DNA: TGTGCCAGCAGCCAAGAAGCCAGGGGGTCCGGGGAGCTGTTTTTT. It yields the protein CASSQEARGSGELFF.